The present entry profiles one TCR beta chain with its context. What it binds is not known. The germline V gene has CDR1 SGHRS and CDR2 YFSETQ. CDR3 length: 15 residues. V was pared by 2 bases and J by 4 bases, with 13 bases between. TCRdb fed the 5' RACE reads into MiXCR, producing one record per CDR3 protein. Of around 200,000 distinct CDR3 sequences listed, around 16% are singletons. This sample is drawn from a study of T-cell memory formation after mild COVID-19. Study-wide background: TCR clusters were mostly donor specific.

Study-wide results and caveats: From day 15 to 85, contracting clones were balanced between CD4 and CD8, whereas later expanders leaned toward CD4+. The finding that pre-infection memory included some responding clones suggested that cross-reactive memory joined.

The chain is built from TRBV5-1 and TRBJ1-5; maybe TRBD1 (6 bases). The source is an adult woman who had mild COVID-19 (a few samples of this study predate the infection). Cell type and time point are not known. Sample: PBMCs or a T cell subset sorted from them (not recorded which). The CDR3 sequence: CASSLRTVLNQPQHF. The CDR3, as DNA: TGCGCCAGCAGCTTACGGACAGTTCTAAATCAGCCCCAGCATTTT.